The TCR beta chain described here comes from a study of cytomegalovirus exposure and HLA in healthy donors. At the level of the study: Findings of an earlier analysis included some 120 million unique TCR beta sequences from about 180 million T cells.

This CDR3 is 15 amino acids long. Trimming took 7 bases from V and 4 from J; bases not matched to a gene: 13. Germline values: CDR1 MNHNS, CDR2 SASEGT. The PCR had 60 Vbeta and 13 Jbeta primers. Clones were sequenced by immunoSEQ multiplex PCR, and TCRdb holds only the in-frame ones, with some missing. This table holds a few hundred thousand clones, about 80% found once. The TCR originated in a girl between 5 and 17 years old in good health and CMV-seronegative. Sequenced material: PBMCs. This chain connects TRBV6-1 to TRBJ2-7, with 7 bases that match TRBD1. The CDR3 loop reads CASTLLPGTEYEQYF. CDR3 sequence (DNA): TGTGCCAGCACCCTACTTCCCGGGACAGAGTACGAGCAGTACTTC.